The 13 T cell receptor beta chains in this list originate from one sample, sequenced in a study of naive and memory T cell subsets. TCR cDNA received a 3' ligated oligonucleotide that carried a UMI. The SP2 primer and nested alpha and beta constant region primers amplified ligated cDNA in four rounds. TCRdb re-called the 5' RACE reads through MiXCR, storing one row per CDR3 protein. The sample yields roughly 30,000 distinct CDR3 sequences, approximately 15% seen once. These receptors all come from a female donor in good health.

V is TRBV7-2 and J is TRBJ2-2; D uncertain. V dropped 6 bases and J dropped 1 base, with 9 bases sitting between them. CDR1 is SGHTA and CDR2 is FQGNSA in the germline V gene. CDR3 length equals 14 residues. The CDR3 DNA reads TGTGCCAGCAGTGAAAATTGGAACACCGGGGAGCTGTTTTTT. This sequence encodes CASSENWNTGELFF.

V and J are TRBV5-1 and TRBJ1-6; 7 nucleotides align to TRBD1. CDR3 length equals 17 residues. The ends lost 4 bases at V and 0 bases at J; junction bases unmatched: 7. Per the germline V gene, CDR1 is SGHRS and CDR2 is YFSETQ. The CDR3 nucleotides read TGCGCCAGCAGCCGCCAGACAGGGCGCTCCTATAATTCACCCCTCCACTTT. The encoded protein is CASSRQTGRSYNSPLHF.

The V gene is TRBV6-5, the J gene TRBJ2-3, with 8 bases matching TRBD2. The V gene's germline CDR1 is MNHEY and CDR2 SVGAGI. CDR3 size: 16 residues. V lost 6 bases, J lost 0 bases, and 8 bases stayed unmatched. Written as DNA, the CDR3 is TGTGCCAGCAGCAGGGGAGCGGGGGTTAGCACAGATACGCAGTATTTT. It is translated as CASSRGAGVSTDTQYF.

The V call is TRBV20-1, the J call TRBJ2-3; TRBD2 matches at 10 bases. Germline V gives CDR1 DFQATT, CDR2 SNEGSKA (reference sequence). V was pared by 1 base and J by 1 base, with 8 bases of the junction left unmatched. This CDR3 has 17 residues. CDR3 sequence: CSARGLLAGDRTDTQYF. As DNA, the CDR3 is TGCAGTGCTAGAGGCCTCCTAGCGGGGGATCGCACAGATACGCAGTATTTT.

Only a few counts were recorded for this clonotype. The chain employs TRBV25-1 and TRBJ2-7; a possible D gene is TRBD2 (5 bases). V lost 6 bases and J lost 3, with 6 bases in between. Germline V gives CDR1 MGHDK, CDR2 SYGVNS. The CDR3 length is 11 residues. The CDR3 sequence: CASSRGYEQYF. Here the CDR3 DNA reads TGTGCCAGCAGCCGGGGCTACGAGCAGTACTTC.

This clonotype was picked up a small number of times. The genes are TRBV12-5 and TRBJ2-3; D might be TRBD1 (6 bases). The germline V gene has CDR1 LGHNT and CDR2 FRNRAP. This CDR3 has 14 residues. The germline V and J ends were trimmed by 5 bases and 1 base, with 10 bases remaining between them. The CDR3 bases are TGTGCTAGTGGTCTGGGACATCGCACAGATACGCAGTATTTT. It encodes CASGLGHRTDTQYF.

This chain links TRBV7-9 with TRBJ2-1, with 8 bases identical to TRBD1. J was trimmed by 8 bases and V by 5 bases; bases with no gene match: 8. CDR1 is SEHNR and CDR2 is FQNEAQ in the germline V gene (reference sequence). The CDR3 has 14 amino acids. DNA of the CDR3: TGTGCCAGCAGCCCAGAGGACAGGGACCATGAGCAGTTCTTC. Its protein is CASSPEDRDHEQFF.

V and J are TRBV20-1 and TRBJ2-7, with 10 bases that match TRBD2. V was pared by 5 bases and J by 0 bases, with 1 base of the junction left unmatched. The CDR3 loop spans 13 amino acids. Germline V gene data show CDR1 as DFQATT and CDR2 as SNEGSKA (reference sequence). CDR3 DNA sequence: TGCAGTGCTGGACTAGCGGACTCCTACGAGCAGTACTTC. It encodes CSAGLADSYEQYF.

This clonotype was seen many times. The chain has TRBV20-1 and TRBJ1-2; the match to TRBD1 covers 7 bases. The CDR3 is 14 amino acids. Trimming took 4 bases from V and 3 from J; bases not matched to a gene: 8. CDR1 and CDR2 (germline): DFQATT, SNEGSKA (reference sequence). The CDR3 coding sequence is TGCAGTGCTAAACCCTTGACAGGGTACTATGGCTACACCTTC. It yields the protein CSAKPLTGYYGYTF.

This clonotype showed up many times. This chain connects TRBV20-1 to TRBJ2-3; possibly TRBD1 for D (5 bases). The V gene's germline CDR1 is DFQATT and CDR2 SNEGSKA (reference sequence). This CDR3 region has 16 residues. Trimming shortened V by 0 bases and J by 4 bases, and 17 bases separated the two germline ends. CDR3 DNA: TGCAGTGCTAGAGATCGTAGGGGATCGGTGGCAGATACGCAGTATTTT. Amino acid sequence: CSARDRRGSVADTQYF.

CDR3 amino acids: CASRSRAYEQYF. CDR3 bases: TGTGCCAGCAGGTCCAGAGCCTACGAGCAGTACTTC. V usage is TRBV7-9 and J usage is TRBJ2-7; D gene uncertain. V was pared by 6 bases and J by 2 bases, with 8 bases between. The CDR3 totals 12 residues. The V gene's germline CDR1 is SEHNR and CDR2 FQNEAQ (reference sequence). The whole variable domain, filled in from reference TRBV7-9 and TRBJ2-7, reads DTGVSQNPRHKITKRGQNVTFRCDPISEHNRLYWYRQTLGQGPEFLTYFQNEAQLEKSRLLSDRFSAERPKGSFSTLEIQRTEQGDSAMYLCASRSRAYEQYFGPGTRLTVT.

In its sample, this clonotype was seen many times. This chain joins TRBV9 and TRBJ1-2, with D hard to call. The CDR3 consists of 13 residues. The germline CDR1 and CDR2 sequences are SGDLS and YYNGEE. V lost 0 bases, J lost 6 bases, and 9 bases lay in between. As DNA, the CDR3 is TGTGCCAGCAGCGTAGAGCGTGGCGATGGCTACACCTTC. Its protein product is CASSVERGDGYTF.

This rearrangement joins TRBV7-2 to TRBJ1-1; D uncertain. Trimming stripped 5 bases from V and 5 bases from J, with 6 bases between. The CDR3 totals 11 residues. Per the germline V gene, CDR1 is SGHTA and CDR2 is FQGNSA. The CDR3 spells CASSPRTEAFF. The CDR3 region has the DNA TGTGCCAGCAGCCCGAGGACTGAAGCTTTCTTT.